This T cell receptor (beta chain) was captured by sequencing in a study of graft-versus-host responses after intestinal transplantation. Study at large: Those transplanted obtained multivisceral, liver-intestinal, or isolated intestinal grafts. After anti-thymocyte globulin induction, recipients took tacrolimus and steroids for about 3 years. Whole-study results and caveats: GvH clonotypes were identified within recipient marrow, with a subset emerging first in ileum or blood.

The assay was immunoSEQ multiplex PCR, and TCRdb's table has in-frame clones only and misses some. The sample yields just under 8,000 clones, roughly four fifths seen once. Remarks on this clone: Its antigen is not known.

Processing released intraepithelial and lamina propria lymphocytes from the graft tissue. The germline V gene encodes CDR1 SGHDT and CDR2 YYEEEE. The V gene lost 4 bases and the J gene lost 1 base, with 10 bases spanning the gap. The CDR3 is 14 amino acids. The sequence was obtained from a human patient who received an intestinal transplant, so some T cells may come from the graft donor. The starting material was ileum tissue, obtained roughly 230 days after intestinal transplant. The chain couples TRBV5-6 to TRBJ2-3, with D unclear. CDR3 sequence (DNA): TGTGCCAGCAGCCCGAGGTTCGGCACAGATACGCAGTATTTT. Protein product: CASSPRFGTDTQYF.